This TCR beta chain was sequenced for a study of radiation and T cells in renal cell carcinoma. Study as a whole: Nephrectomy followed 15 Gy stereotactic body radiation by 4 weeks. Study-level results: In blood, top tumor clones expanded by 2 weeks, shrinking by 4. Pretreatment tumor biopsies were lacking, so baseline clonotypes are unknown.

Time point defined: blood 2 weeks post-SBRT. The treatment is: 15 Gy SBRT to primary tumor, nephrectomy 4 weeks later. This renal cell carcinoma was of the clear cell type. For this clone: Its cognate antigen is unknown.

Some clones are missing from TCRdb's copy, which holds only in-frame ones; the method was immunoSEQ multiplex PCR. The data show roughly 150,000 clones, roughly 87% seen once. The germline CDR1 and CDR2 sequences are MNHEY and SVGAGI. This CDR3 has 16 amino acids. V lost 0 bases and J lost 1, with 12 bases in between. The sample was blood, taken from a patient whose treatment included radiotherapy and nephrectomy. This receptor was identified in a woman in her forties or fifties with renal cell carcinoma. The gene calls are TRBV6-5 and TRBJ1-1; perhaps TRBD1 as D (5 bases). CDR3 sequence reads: CASSYSNLRANTEAFF. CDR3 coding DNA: TGTGCCAGCAGTTACTCGAATCTCAGGGCGAACACTGAAGCTTTCTTT.